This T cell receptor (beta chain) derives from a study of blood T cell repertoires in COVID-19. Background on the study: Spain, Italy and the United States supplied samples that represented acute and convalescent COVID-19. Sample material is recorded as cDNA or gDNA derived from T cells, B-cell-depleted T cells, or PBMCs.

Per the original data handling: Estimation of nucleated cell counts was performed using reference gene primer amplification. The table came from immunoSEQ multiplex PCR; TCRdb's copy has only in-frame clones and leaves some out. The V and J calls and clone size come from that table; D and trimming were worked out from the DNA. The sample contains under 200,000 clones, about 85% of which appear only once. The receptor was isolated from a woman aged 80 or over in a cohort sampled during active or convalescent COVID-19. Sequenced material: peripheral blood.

The CDR3 DNA sequence: TGTGCCAGCAGTCCGGGGGGGGCACACCACACAGATACGCAGTATTTT. Its translation is CASSPGGAHHTDTQYF. This sequence joins TRBV6-2 or TRBV6-3 and TRBJ2-3; 8 bases match TRBD2. Germline trimming cut 5 bases from V and 2 bases from J; bases unmatched to any gene: 9. Germline values: CDR1 MNHEY, CDR2 SVGEGT. The CDR3 is 16 amino acids.